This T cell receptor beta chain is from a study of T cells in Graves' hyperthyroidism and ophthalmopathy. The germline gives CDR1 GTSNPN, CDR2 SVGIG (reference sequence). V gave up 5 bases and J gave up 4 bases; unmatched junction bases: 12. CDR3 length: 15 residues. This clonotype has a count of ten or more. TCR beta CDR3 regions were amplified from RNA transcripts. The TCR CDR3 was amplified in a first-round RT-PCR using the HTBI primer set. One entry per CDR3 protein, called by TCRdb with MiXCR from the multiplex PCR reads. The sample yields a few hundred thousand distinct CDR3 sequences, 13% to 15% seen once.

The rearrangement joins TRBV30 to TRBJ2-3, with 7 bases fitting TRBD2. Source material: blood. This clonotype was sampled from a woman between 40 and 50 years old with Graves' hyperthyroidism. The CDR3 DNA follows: TGTGCCTGGTCGGAGGGAGGGCGTAGCGCAGATACGCAGTATTTT. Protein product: CAWSEGGRSADTQYF.